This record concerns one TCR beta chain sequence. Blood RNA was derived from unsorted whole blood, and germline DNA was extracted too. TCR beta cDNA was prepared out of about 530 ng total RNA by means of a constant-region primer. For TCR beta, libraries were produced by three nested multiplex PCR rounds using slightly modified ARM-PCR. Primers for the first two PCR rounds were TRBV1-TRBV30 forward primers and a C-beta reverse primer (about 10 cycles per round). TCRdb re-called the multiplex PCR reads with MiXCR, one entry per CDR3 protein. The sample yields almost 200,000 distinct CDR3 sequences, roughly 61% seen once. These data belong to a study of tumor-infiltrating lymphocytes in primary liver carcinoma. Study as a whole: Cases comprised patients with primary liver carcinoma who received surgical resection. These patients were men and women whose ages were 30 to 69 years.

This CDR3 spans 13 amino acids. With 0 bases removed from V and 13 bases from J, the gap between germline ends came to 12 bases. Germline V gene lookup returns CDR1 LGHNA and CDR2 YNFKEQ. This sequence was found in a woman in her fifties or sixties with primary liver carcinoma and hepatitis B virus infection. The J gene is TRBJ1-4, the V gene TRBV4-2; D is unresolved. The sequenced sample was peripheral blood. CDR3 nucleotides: TGTGCCAGCAGCCAAGAAGGCCACAGAGCACTGTTTTTT. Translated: CASSQEGHRALFF.